This TCR beta chain is drawn from a study of blood T cell repertoires in COVID-19. Overall study: Material from acute and convalescent COVID-19 was sourced from the United States, Italy and Spain. T cells, B-cell-depleted T cells, or PBMCs supplied cDNA or gDNA.

Per the study methods: The assay estimated nucleated cells by amplifying reference gene primers. Sequencing used immunoSEQ multiplex PCR; TCRdb keeps in-frame clones, though not all of them. The D gene and trimming were derived from the DNA, and the V and J assignments and clone size from that table. The table has about 130,000 clones, 70% to 90% seen once. The receptor was derived from a human donor in a cohort sampled during active COVID-19. The sample was peripheral blood.

CDR3 nucleotide sequence: TGCGCCAGCAGTGAGTTTGGCGGGGGGGGTACAGATACGCAGTATTTT. Translation gives CASSEFGGGGTDTQYF. The chain combines TRBV10-1 with TRBJ2-3; 9 bases are shared with TRBD2. This CDR3 contains 16 residues. The germline V gene encodes CDR1 WNHNN and CDR2 SYGVQD (reference sequence). V shed 1 base and J 3 bases; nucleotides not matched to a gene: 5.